Listed below are T cell receptor beta chains from one sample, sequenced in a study of PD-L1 blockade in urothelial cancer. TCRdb keeps only in-frame clones here, not all; method: immunoSEQ multiplex PCR. The data contain about 83,000 clones, roughly 90% of them singletons. The sequencing used PBMCs, collected around atezolizumab (anti-PD-L1) treatment. These receptors all come from a woman between 70 and 85 years old with urothelial cancer. The CDR3 runs from the conserved cysteine through the conserved F or W. A D gene is named only where the DNA matches it firmly. Clone size is not always given. Where it is, it says once, few, many or a class for expanded clones.

>NA|TRBJ2-7|TRBD1|TRBV11-2
CASSYRGLTYEQYF
TGTGCCAGCAGTTACAGGGGGCTAACCTACGAGCAGTACTTC
>NA|TRBJ2-6|TRBD1|TRBV5-1
CASSWTGTSSGANVLTF
TGCGCCAGCAGCTGGACAGGTACCTCCTCTGGGGCCAACGTCCTGACTTTC
>once|TRBJ1-3|TRBD1|TRBV19
CASSPGQGANTIYF
TGTGCCAGTAGTCCAGGACAGGGGGCGAACACCATATATTTT
>NA|TRBJ2-2|TRBD1|TRBV19
CASSIRTGDTGELFF
TGTGCCAGTAGTATTCGGACAGGGGACACCGGGGAGCTGTTTTTT
>NA|TRBJ1-1|NA|TRBV2
CASSAGSVRNTEAFF
TGTGCCAGCAGTGCGGGGTCGGTGAGGAACACTGAAGCTTTCTTT
>NA|TRBJ1-3|NA|TRBV9
CASSARIGGEGNTIYF
TGTGCCAGCAGCGCCCGGATAGGGGGGGAGGGAAACACCATATATTTT
>NA|TRBJ1-5|TRBD1|TRBV11-2
CASSFAGGLNQPQHF
TGTGCCAGCAGCTTTGCAGGGGGGTTGAATCAGCCCCAGCATTTT
>few|TRBJ2-2|NA|TRBV5-6
CASSFPSLGHPGELFF
TGTGCCAGCAGCTTCCCCTCACTAGGGCACCCCGGGGAGCTGTTTTTT
>NA|TRBJ2-1|NA|TRBV7-2
CASSFGRYNEQFF
TGTGCCAGCAGCTTTGGGAGGTACAATGAGCAGTTCTTC
>NA|TRBJ2-5|NA|TRBV15
CATSKSGEETQYF
TGTGCCACCAGCAAATCCGGGGAAGAGACCCAGTACTTC
>NA|TRBJ2-7|NA|TRBV7-2
CASSFTTSSYEQYF
TGTGCCAGCAGCTTTACCACATCCTCCTACGAGCAGTACTTC
>NA|TRBJ1-1|TRBD1|TRBV28
CASSLSGRGDAEAFF
TGTGCCAGCAGTTTATCTGGCAGGGGGGACGCTGAAGCTTTCTTT
>NA|TRBJ2-1|TRBD1|TRBV2
CASSGTGGEGNEQFF
TGTGCCAGCAGCGGAACAGGGGGCGAGGGAAATGAGCAGTTCTTC
>NA|TRBJ1-3|NA|TRBV5-1
CASSLAGPGNTIYF
TGCGCCAGCAGCTTAGCAGGGCCTGGAAACACCATATATTTT
>NA|TRBJ2-7|NA|TRBV7-2
CASSYKSTSSYEQYF
TGTGCCAGCAGCTACAAGTCGACTAGCTCCTACGAGCAGTACTTC
>NA|TRBJ1-6|NA|TRBV19
CASPLNGRGGNSPLHF
TGTGCCAGCCCCCTTAATGGCAGGGGAGGGAATTCACCCCTCCACTTT
>NA|TRBJ2-7|TRBD1|TRBV30
CAWSWTGKSYEQYF
TGTGCCTGGAGTTGGACAGGGAAAAGCTACGAGCAGTACTTC
>NA|TRBJ2-2|TRBD1|TRBV7-2
CASNLNTGGPGELFF
TGTGCCAGCAACCTAAATACAGGGGGCCCCGGGGAGCTGTTTTTT
>NA|TRBJ1-1|NA|TRBV6-6
CASSYGVGGLTEAFF
TGTGCCAGCAGTTACGGTGTGGGGGGTTTAACTGAAGCTTTCTTT
>NA|TRBJ2-7|NA|TRBV6-1
CASSEGPAGLVEYF
TGTGCCAGCAGTGAAGGGCCCGCGGGGTTAGTTGAGTACTTC
>NA|TRBJ2-5|TRBD2|TRBV5-1
CASTVAGEETQYF
TGCGCCAGCACTGTAGCGGGAGAAGAGACCCAGTACTTC
>NA|TRBJ2-2|NA|TRBV9
CASSSTRGTGELFF
TGTGCCAGCAGCTCGACCAGGGGCACCGGGGAGCTGTTTTTT
>NA|TRBJ2-7|TRBD2|TRBV28
CASSPGLAGVTYEQYF
TGTGCCAGCAGTCCAGGACTAGCGGGAGTCACCTACGAGCAGTACTTC